This entry lists 19 T cell receptor beta chains sequenced from one sample in a study of T cell repertoires in cytomegalovirus infection. TCRdb reprocessed the reads with MiXCR, giving one entry per CDR3 protein. The data hold roughly 190,000 distinct CDR3 sequences, with more than 9% observed a single time. Sequencing input: PBMCs. The origin of the receptors is a human donor in good health (CMV status not recorded). Some clones in this sample may be carry-over from other donors' samples.

The chain carries TRBV7-9 and TRBJ2-7, with D perhaps TRBD1 or TRBD2 (6 bases each). Trimming cost V 5 bases and J 5 bases, with 16 bases left between them. This CDR3 comprises 14 residues. Germline V gives CDR1 SEHNR, CDR2 FQNEAQ (reference sequence). The CDR3 nucleotides read TGTGCCAGCAGCGGAACAGGGCGCGGGAACGAGCAGTACTTC. Amino acid sequence: CASSGTGRGNEQYF.

This clonotype was counted at least ten times. The V and J genes are TRBV20-1 and TRBJ2-7; D gene uncertain. The CDR3 covers 12 residues. Germline V gives CDR1 DFQATT, CDR2 SNEGSKA (reference sequence). V lost 0 bases to trimming and J lost 3 bases, with 6 bases between them. The CDR3 here is CSAREKIYEQYF. CDR3 coding DNA: TGCAGTGCTAGAGAGAAAATCTACGAGCAGTACTTC.

V gene TRBV25-1 combines with J gene TRBJ2-7, with a weak D call TRBD2 (5 bases). In germline, CDR1 is MGHDK, CDR2 SYGVNS. The ends were cut back, 3 bases at V and 6 bases at J, with 12 bases in the middle. The CDR3 consists of 13 residues. The DNA of the CDR3 is TGTGCCAGCAGTGATTCCGGGGTTGGCGAGCAGTACTTC. Translated: CASSDSGVGEQYF.

This clonotype was recorded many times. This sequence joins TRBV7-2 and TRBJ1-2; D remains ambiguous. V lost 0 bases to trimming and J lost 6 bases, with 8 bases between them. Germline CDR1 SGHTA, CDR2 FQGNSA. This CDR3 comprises 13 residues. CDR3 residues: CASSLAGPDGYTF. DNA of the CDR3: TGTGCCAGCAGCTTAGCAGGGCCGGATGGCTACACCTTC.

This clonotype was seen many times. The J gene is TRBJ2-7, the V gene TRBV7-2, with TRBD1 matching over 8 bases. The CDR3 loop spans 15 amino acids. The V gene's germline CDR1 is SGHTA and CDR2 FQGNSA. V dropped 6 bases and J dropped 3; count of bases not matched to a gene: 10. CDR3 sequence (DNA): TGTGCCAGCAGTTCCTCGACAGGGGCCTTCTACGAGCAGTACTTC. This encodes CASSSSTGAFYEQYF.

This clonotype has ten or more counts. The chain couples TRBV7-8 to TRBJ2-1, with 9 positions matching TRBD2. After removal of 2 bases from V and 3 bases from J, the junction contained 11 bases not matched to a gene. The CDR3 loop spans 18 amino acids. CDR1 SGHVS and CDR2 FQNEAQ come from the germline V gene. CDR3 residues: CASSLIAGEGGIYNEQFF. CDR3 nucleotide sequence: TGTGCCAGCAGCTTAATAGCGGGGGAGGGGGGGATCTACAATGAGCAGTTCTTC. The complete variable domain, with remaining parts taken from reference TRBV7-8 and TRBJ2-1, reads GAGVSQSPRYKVAKRGQDVALRCDPISGHVSLFWYQQALGQGPEFLTYFQNEAQLDKSGLPSDRFFAERPEGSVSTLKIQRTQQEDSAVYLCASSLIAGEGGIYNEQFFGPGTRLTVL.

This clonotype was observed at least ten times. V is TRBV2 and J is TRBJ1-1; the D is unclear. CDR1 is SNHLY, CDR2 FYNNEI, per germline. This CDR3 has 15 residues. V lost 2 bases to trimming and J lost 0 bases, with 10 bases between them. The CDR3 loop is CASSERYQMNTEAFF. As DNA, the CDR3 is TGTGCCAGCAGTGAAAGGTACCAGATGAACACTGAAGCTTTCTTT.

This clonotype was found many times. The J gene is TRBJ1-5, the V gene TRBV7-2; TRBD1 agrees at 7 bases. Germline CDR1 and CDR2: SGHTA and FQGNSA. The CDR3 length is 15 residues. J gave up 8 bases and V 1 base, and 8 bases lay outside the gene matches. CDR3 DNA: TGTGCCAGCAGCTTAGGAGGGACAGCGACGGAGCCCCAGCATTTT. Its protein is CASSLGGTATEPQHF.

This clonotype was recorded a few times. The chain recombines TRBV29-1 with TRBJ2-3; 13 nucleotides agree with TRBD2. Germline CDR1 is SQVTM and CDR2 is ANQGSEA. CDR3 size: 17 residues. J was trimmed by 6 bases and V by 5 bases; bases with no gene match: 14. The CDR3 here is CSVSITTSGRFGDTQYF. The CDR3 nucleotides are TGCAGCGTTTCGATTACGACTAGCGGGAGGTTTGGGGATACGCAGTATTTT.

This clonotype showed up just a few times. The gene calls are TRBV28 and TRBJ1-2, with TRBD1 matching over 7 bases. Germline CDR1 and CDR2: MDHEN and SYDVKM. CDR3 size: 12 residues. The V segment lost 6 bases and the J segment 8 bases; nucleotides outside the gene matches: 6. CDR3 protein: CASRQQGTGYTF. The CDR3 DNA is TGTGCCAGCAGGCAACAGGGGACCGGCTACACCTTC.

The chain couples TRBV20-1 to TRBJ1-5; D not resolved. The CDR3 is 14 residues long. Germline CDR1 DFQATT, CDR2 SNEGSKA (reference sequence). The V gene lost 2 bases and the J gene lost 0 bases, with 8 bases spanning the gap. The CDR3 DNA reads TGCAGTGCTAGATACCCTATTAGCAATCAGCCCCAGCATTTT. This sequence encodes CSARYPISNQPQHF.

This clonotype appeared many times. This rearrangement joins TRBV28 to TRBJ2-3; D is possibly TRBD1 or TRBD2 (5 bases each). The V and J ends lost 4 bases and 8 bases respectively, with 22 bases between them. This CDR3 contains 16 residues. Germline V gene data show CDR1 as MDHEN and CDR2 as SYDVKM. CDR3 loop: CASSSPTGRLRGTQYF. CDR3 bases: TGTGCCAGCAGTTCCCCCACGGGACGGTTGAGAGGTACGCAGTATTTT.

This clonotype has just a few counts. This chain links TRBV20-1 with TRBJ2-1; 9 bases agree with TRBD2. The CDR3 contains 17 residues. Germline V CDR1 and CDR2: DFQATT, SNEGSKA (reference sequence). V shed 1 base and J 5 bases; nucleotides not matched to a gene: 12. CDR3 residues: CSARGAGGLAGNNEQFF. CDR3 sequence (DNA): TGCAGTGCTAGAGGAGCCGGGGGGCTAGCGGGAAACAATGAGCAGTTCTTC.

The chain links TRBV5-1 to TRBJ1-1; D is perhaps TRBD1 (6 bases). CDR1 is SGHRS, CDR2 YFSETQ, per germline. V lost 1 base, J lost 5 bases, and 12 bases lay in between. The CDR3 extends over 14 amino acids. CDR3 in amino acids: CASSLNQGKTEAFF. DNA of the CDR3: TGCGCCAGCAGCTTGAACCAGGGGAAGACTGAAGCTTTCTTT. Supplemented by reference TRBV5-1 and TRBJ1-1, the full variable domain reads KAGVTQTPRYLIKTRGQQVTLSCSPISGHRSVSWYQQTPGQGLQFLFEYFSETQRNKGNFPGRFSGRQFSNSRSEMNVSTLELGDSALYLCASSLNQGKTEAFFGQGTRLTVV.

The chain has TRBV28 and TRBJ1-5; 7 nucleotides line up with TRBD1. The CDR3 has 14 amino acids. In germline, CDR1 is MDHEN, CDR2 SYDVKM. V trimming: 6 bases; J trimming: 5 bases; junction bases outside the gene matches: 7. The CDR3 DNA sequence: TGTGCCAGCAGACGACAGGGCCCCTATCAGCCCCAGCATTTT. Translation gives CASRRQGPYQPQHF.

This clonotype was observed many times. The chain carries TRBV7-2 and TRBJ2-1; 10 nucleotides match TRBD2. The CDR3 totals 18 residues. V gave up 1 base and J gave up 4 bases; unmatched junction bases: 10. CDR1 SGHTA and CDR2 FQGNSA come from the germline V gene. The CDR3 DNA is TGTGCCAGCAGCTTAGTGGGGTTAGGTAGCGGGAGGTACAATGAGCAGTTCTTC. Amino acids: CASSLVGLGSGRYNEQFF.

This chain joins TRBV15 and TRBJ2-3, with 9 bases matching TRBD2. Germline V gene lookup returns CDR1 LNHNV and CDR2 YYDKDF (reference sequence). V trimming: 0 bases; J trimming: 2 bases; junction bases outside the gene matches: 12. The CDR3 runs 19 residues. The chain's CDR3 is CATSRDRLAGIEYTDTQYF. CDR3 nucleotide sequence: TGTGCCACCAGCAGAGATAGGCTAGCGGGGATCGAATACACAGATACGCAGTATTTT.

The chain has TRBV5-5 and TRBJ2-7, with D unclear. This CDR3 contains 13 residues. Trimming cost V 4 bases and J 2 bases, with 10 bases left between them. Germline CDR1 is SGHKS and CDR2 is YYEKEE (reference sequence). Here the CDR3 DNA reads TGTGCCAGCAGCCCCGGGTTCGCCTACGAGCAGTACTTC. This gives the protein CASSPGFAYEQYF.

The rearrangement links TRBV6-2 or TRBV6-3 to TRBJ2-1; D remains ambiguous. Germline V lookup: CDR1 MNHEY, CDR2 SVGEGT. There are 10 residues in the CDR3. V lost 5 bases to trimming and J lost 5 bases, with 1 base between them. For the CDR3, the DNA is TGTGCCAGCAGTAACAATGAGCAGTTCTTC. Protein: CASSNNEQFF.